The clone carrying this T cell receptor beta chain is a singleton in its sample. The antigen is undetermined. TCRdb re-analysed the reads in MiXCR, keeping a single row per CDR3 protein. Of about 350,000 distinct CDR3 sequences detected, about 35% appear once; the ten largest clones hold approximately 15%. The entry originates in a study of T cell repertoires in cytomegalovirus infection. Overall study: Public TCR beta signatures marked donors with CMV infection and the matching HLA.

V shed 7 bases, J shed 4 bases, and the junction held 6 bases outside the gene matches. The length of the CDR3 is 15 residues. Material: cultured PBMCs, obtained from culture after CMV antigen stimulation. This sequence joins TRBV12-3 or TRBV12-4 and TRBJ2-3, with 12 bases matching TRBD2. This TCR was sampled from a human donor in good health (CMV status not recorded). Some clones in this sample may be carry-over from other donors' samples. CDR3 protein: CASTPTSGGPDTQYF. CDR3 DNA sequence: TGTGCCAGCACTCCGACTAGCGGGGGCCCAGATACGCAGTATTTT.